This TCR beta chain was documented in a study of cytomegalovirus exposure and HLA in healthy donors. Trimming took 5 bases from V and 7 from J; bases not matched to a gene: 9. CDR1 is SEHNR and CDR2 is FQNEAQ in the germline V gene (reference sequence). CDR3 length: 14 amino acids. Study observations and caveats: TCR clusters originating in the first cohort tended to co-occur in the 120 validation repertoires, according to a later analysis. There were some public TCRs occurring in many donors, but most TCR sequences were rare.

Measured with immunoSEQ multiplex PCR; TCRdb has only the in-frame clones, and not every one. The sample consists of some 140,000 clones, around 80% of them appearing once. In this sample, this clone turned up once. Antigen unknown. The sequencing sample was made of PBMCs. This clonotype originated in a man aged 30 to 39 in good health and CMV-seropositive. V usage is TRBV7-9 and J usage is TRBJ1-2; 8 bases are a match to TRBD1. The chain's CDR3 is CASSAGQGSAGYTF. Written as DNA, the CDR3 is TGTGCCAGCAGCGCCGGACAGGGTTCTGCTGGCTACACCTTC. The full variable domain, with the rest looked up from reference TRBV7-9 and TRBJ1-2, is DTGVSQNPRHKITKRGQNVTFRCDPISEHNRLYWYRQTLGQGPEFLTYFQNEAQLEKSRLLSDRFSAERPKGSFSTLEIQRTEQGDSAMYLCASSAGQGSAGYTFGSGTRLTVV.